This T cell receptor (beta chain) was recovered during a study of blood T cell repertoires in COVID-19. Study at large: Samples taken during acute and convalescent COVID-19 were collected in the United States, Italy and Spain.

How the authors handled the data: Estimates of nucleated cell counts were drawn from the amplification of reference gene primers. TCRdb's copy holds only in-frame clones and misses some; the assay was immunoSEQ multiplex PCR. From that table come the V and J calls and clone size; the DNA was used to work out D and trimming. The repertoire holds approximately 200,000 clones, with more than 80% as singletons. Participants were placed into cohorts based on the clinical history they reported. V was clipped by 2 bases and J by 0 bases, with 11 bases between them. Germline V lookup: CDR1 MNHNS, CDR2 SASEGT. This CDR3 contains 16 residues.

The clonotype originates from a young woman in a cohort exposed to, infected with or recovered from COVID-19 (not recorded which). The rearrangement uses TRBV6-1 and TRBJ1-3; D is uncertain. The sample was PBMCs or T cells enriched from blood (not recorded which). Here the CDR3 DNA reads TGTGCCAGCAGTGAATTTGGCAGAAGCTCTGGAAACACCATATATTTT. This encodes CASSEFGRSSGNTIYF.